This TCR beta chain was obtained from a study of T cell changes during pregnancy in multiple sclerosis (dated by TCRdb to the late 2010s). With respect to the entire study: Changes in the T cell repertoire over the course of pregnancy were examined in this study in women with multiple sclerosis.

From the cysteine through the phenylalanine, the CDR3 covers 18 amino acids. The only DNA kept is the CDR3, 54 bases in frame from the first base. CDR1 SGHNT and CDR2 YENEEA were looked up in the germline V gene. Compared with germline, V lacks 0 bases and J lacks 3 bases; bases without a gene match: 8. Note on this clone: The antigen this receptor binds is unknown. It has no much larger one-base neighbor in the sample; base qualities were not kept.

Library creation used the immunoSEQ multiplex PCR assay. Not all clones reach the TCRdb copy of this immuneACCESS table, which keeps in-frame sequences only. Checked studies attribute under half of the gap to unresolved V genes and leave the rest unexplained. The sample table lists about 59,000 clones, roughly nine tenths of them with a count of one. The ten largest clones represent 2.8% of the sample. The receptor was isolated from a female donor in good health, enrolled as a control in a pregnancy study. The rearranged segments are TRBV11-3 and TRBJ2-1; the junction holds 10 bases that match TRBD2. The source material was peripheral blood, sampled in the third trimester of pregnancy. DNA sequence: TGTGCCAGCAGCTTAGATCGGACTAGCGGTGACCTCTACAATGAGCAGTTCTTC. This encodes CASSLDRTSGDLYNEQFF.